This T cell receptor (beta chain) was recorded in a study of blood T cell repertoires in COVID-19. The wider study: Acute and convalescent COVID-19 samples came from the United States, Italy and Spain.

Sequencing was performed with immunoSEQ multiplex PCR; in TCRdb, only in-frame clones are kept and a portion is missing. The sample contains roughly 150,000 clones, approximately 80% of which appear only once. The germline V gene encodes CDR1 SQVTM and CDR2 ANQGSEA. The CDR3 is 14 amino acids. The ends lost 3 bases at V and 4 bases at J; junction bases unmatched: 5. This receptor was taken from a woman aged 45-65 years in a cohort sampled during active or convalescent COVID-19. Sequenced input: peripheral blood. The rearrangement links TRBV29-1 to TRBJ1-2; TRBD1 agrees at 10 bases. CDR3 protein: CSVDPGTGAYGYTF. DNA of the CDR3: TGCAGCGTTGACCCCGGGACAGGGGCCTATGGCTACACCTTC.